This TCR beta chain came from a study of T cell repertoires in cytomegalovirus infection. Study overall: CMV epitopes, recently identified HLA-C-restricted and well-studied HLA-B-restricted, were used.

Using its own MiXCR run on the reads, TCRdb lists one record per CDR3 protein. Seen here are some 310,000 distinct CDR3 sequences, more than 20% observed once, and the top ten hold 13%. Study observations and caveats: Cumulative frequency (of public TCR beta family members) identified carriers of CMV plus the relevant HLA. Clonotype analysis showed dominance of the ex vivo response by HLA-C-restricted CMV-specific TCR beta clonotypes.

The CDR3 runs to 13 residues. Germline loops: CDR1 SGHTA, CDR2 FQGNSA. V was pared by 3 bases and J by 6 bases, with 11 bases between. This clonotype was counted ten times or more. Its antigen is currently unknown. The J gene is TRBJ2-5, the V gene TRBV7-2, with D hard to call. The TCR comes from a human donor in good health (CMV status not recorded). Some clones in this sample may be carry-over from other donors' samples. The sample here was cultured PBMCs, taken from culture after CMV antigen stimulation. The CDR3 spells CASSFPTTKTQYF. CDR3 nucleotide sequence: TGTGCCAGCAGCTTTCCTACGACAAAGACCCAGTACTTC.